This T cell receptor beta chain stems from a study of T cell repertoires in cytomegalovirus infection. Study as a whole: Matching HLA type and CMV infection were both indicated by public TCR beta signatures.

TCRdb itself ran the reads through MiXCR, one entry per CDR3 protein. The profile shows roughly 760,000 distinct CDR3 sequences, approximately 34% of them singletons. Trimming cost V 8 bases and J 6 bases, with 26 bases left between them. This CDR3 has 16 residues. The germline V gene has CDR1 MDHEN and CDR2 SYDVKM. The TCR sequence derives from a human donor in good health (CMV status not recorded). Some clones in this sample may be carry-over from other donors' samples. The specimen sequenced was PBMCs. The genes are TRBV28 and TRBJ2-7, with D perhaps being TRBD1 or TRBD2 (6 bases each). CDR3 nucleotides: TGTGCCAGCTCTCCTTCTCAGCGGAGGGGGGCAGGCGAGCAGTACTTC. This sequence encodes CASSPSQRRGAGEQYF.